A single sample is the source of the 30 T cell receptor beta chains below, sequenced in a study of shared clonotypes between healthy human individuals. Here immunoSEQ multiplex PCR was the method, and the copy in TCRdb shows in-frame clones only, minus some. The data show a few million clones, over 85% seen once. The specimen sequenced was naive CD4+ T cells from PBMCs. Stated subset: CD45RA+ positively selected. Receptors were obtained from a man between 18 and 35 years old in good health. Some clones in this sample may be carry-over from other donors' samples.

CDR3 region: CASSLFGSYNEQYF. In nucleotides, the CDR3 is TGTGCCAGCAGTTTATTCGGGAGCTACAACGAGCAGTACTTC. The V call is TRBV27, the J call TRBJ2-7, with D possibly being TRBD2 (6 bases). CDR1 and CDR2 (germline): MNHEY, SMNVEV (reference sequence). V was pared by 1 base and J by 5 bases, with 12 bases between. This CDR3 region has 14 residues.

The J gene is TRBJ2-1, the V gene TRBV5-1; TRBD2 matches 9 bases. V gave up 2 bases and J gave up 5 bases; unmatched junction bases: 8. Germline CDR1 reads SGHRS; CDR2 reads YFSETQ. This CDR3 contains 16 residues. The CDR3 DNA follows: TGCGCCAGCAGCTTATTGATAGCGGGAGCTGACAATGAGCAGTTCTTC. It is translated as CASSLLIAGADNEQFF.

This sequence joins TRBV11-2 and TRBJ2-3; D is undetermined. Germline CDR1 is SGHAT and CDR2 is FQNNGV. CDR3 length equals 14 residues. V was trimmed by 4 bases and J by 5 bases, leaving 13 bases between them. The CDR3 sequence: CASSSPRSEDTQYF. The CDR3 DNA reads as TGTGCCAGCAGCTCCCCTCGGAGCGAAGATACGCAGTATTTT.

The chain couples TRBV4-1 to TRBJ2-4, with TRBD1 as a possible D gene (5 bases). This CDR3 has 18 amino acids. CDR1 MGHRA and CDR2 YSYEKL come from the germline V gene. The ends were cut back, 0 bases at V and 4 bases at J, with 19 bases in the middle. The chain's CDR3 is CASSQEGSPGAVKNIQYF. In nucleotides, the CDR3 is TGCGCCAGCAGCCAAGAGGGGTCACCTGGGGCGGTGAAAAACATTCAGTACTTC.

V usage is TRBV6-1 and J usage is TRBJ1-1; maybe TRBD1 (6 bases). Trimming cost V 4 bases and J 1 base, with 16 bases left between them. There are 16 residues in the CDR3. The germline V gene has CDR1 MNHNS and CDR2 SASEGT. In DNA form, the CDR3 reads TGTGCCAGCAGTGTAGGCAGGGGTAAAACGAACACTGAAGCTTTCTTT. This encodes CASSVGRGKTNTEAFF.

This chain joins TRBV7-2 and TRBJ2-1, with D tentatively TRBD2 (5 bases). V lost 5 bases and J lost 9, with 11 bases in between. CDR1 and CDR2 (germline): SGHTA, FQGNSA. The CDR3 length is 12 residues. CDR3 loop: CASSVPLGEQFF. The CDR3 DNA follows: TGTGCCAGCAGCGTACCACTAGGTGAGCAGTTCTTC.

The V call is TRBV15, the J call TRBJ2-1; the D is unclear. Deletions cut 0 bases from V and 4 bases from J, with 10 bases between. Germline CDR1 reads LNHNV; CDR2 reads YYDKDF (reference sequence). This CDR3 comprises 15 residues. CDR3 DNA: TGTGCCACCAGCAGAGATAATCCAGCGTACAATGAGCAGTTCTTC. As protein: CATSRDNPAYNEQFF.

The V gene is TRBV21-1, the J gene TRBJ2-7; the table calls TRBD2, which could not be checked here. TRBV21-1 is flagged as a pseudogene. The CDR3 is made up of 17 amino acids. The CDR3: CASSKVLGLAEPYEQYF. In DNA form, the CDR3 reads TGTGCCAGCAGCAAAGTTTTAGGGCTAGCGGAGCCCTACGAGCAGTACTTC.

V gene TRBV5-6 combines with J gene TRBJ1-5, with 12 bases aligning to TRBD1. This CDR3 has 19 residues. CDR1 and CDR2 from the germline V gene are SGHDT and YYEEEE. V dropped 5 bases and J dropped 2; count of bases not matched to a gene: 14. The CDR3 region is CASSSLGDRGRKGNQPQHF. CDR3 DNA sequence: TGTGCCAGCAGTTCTCTGGGGGACAGGGGGCGCAAGGGCAATCAGCCCCAGCATTTT.

On this clone: The sample contains more than one DNA sequence encoding this CDR3. The chain links TRBV18 to TRBJ2-1; unclear D gene. The CDR3 extends over 14 amino acids. CDR1 is KGHSH, CDR2 LQKENI, per germline. The V and J ends lost 2 bases and 3 bases respectively, with 8 bases between them. CDR3 loop: CASSPTRSYNEQFF. In nucleotides, the CDR3 is TGTGCCAGCTCACCAACCCGCAGCTACAATGAGCAGTTCTTC.

This clone was detected once. This chain uses TRBV28 with TRBJ2-7, with 8 bases identical to TRBD2. This CDR3 spans 16 amino acids. The ends lost 8 bases at V and 6 bases at J; junction bases unmatched: 18. From germline, CDR1 is MDHEN and CDR2 SYDVKM. CDR3 coding DNA: TGTGCCAGCGGCGGTATAGAGGCCGGGAGGGCCGGCGAGCAGTACTTC. Translating it yields CASGGIEAGRAGEQYF.

This chain connects TRBV5-4 to TRBJ1-1; D is possibly TRBD1 (6 bases). CDR3 size: 12 residues. The V end lost 4 bases, the J end lost 11 bases, and 15 bases lay between the germline ends. From germline, CDR1 is SGHNT and CDR2 YYREEE (reference sequence). The CDR3 is CASSPRGRRAFF. In DNA form, the CDR3 reads TGTGCCAGCAGCCCCAGGGGTCGTAGGGCTTTCTTT.

The chain joins TRBV28 to TRBJ1-5, with 7 nucleotides matching TRBD1. J was trimmed by 7 bases and V by 5 bases; bases with no gene match: 11. Germline V gene sequence: CDR1 MDHEN, CDR2 SYDVKM. The CDR3 runs 15 residues. The CDR3 reads CASSNEGARNQPQHF. CDR3 in DNA: TGTGCCAGCAGTAATGAGGGGGCGCGAAACCAGCCCCAGCATTTT.

The chain has TRBV4-1 and TRBJ2-1; TRBD2 matches at 7 bases. The CDR3 has 16 amino acids. The junction had 8 bases not matched to a gene; V was cut back by 4 bases and J by 2 bases. Germline V gives CDR1 MGHRA, CDR2 YSYEKL. For the CDR3, the DNA is TGCGCCAGCAGCCGCAATACGGGAGGAACCTACAATGAGCAGTTCTTC. This sequence encodes CASSRNTGGTYNEQFF.

The genes are TRBV10-3 and TRBJ1-4, with D possibly being TRBD1 (5 bases). Germline CDR1 ENHRY, CDR2 SYGVKD. CDR3 length: 14 amino acids. The ends were cut back, 2 bases at V and 5 bases at J, with 9 bases in the middle. The CDR3: CAISEGHLNEKLFF. CDR3 coding DNA: TGTGCCATCAGTGAGGGACACTTGAATGAAAAACTGTTTTTT.

In regard to this clone: The sample holds other DNA sequences that translate to the same CDR3. The chain joins TRBV4-3 to TRBJ2-1; 14 nucleotides align to TRBD2. CDR1 and CDR2 from the germline V gene are LGHNA and YSLEER. The CDR3 runs to 17 residues. The V and J ends lost 3 bases and 3 bases, in that order; junction bases with no gene match: 4. CDR3 coding DNA: TGCGCCAGCAGCCACGGACTAGCGGGAGGTAACTACAATGAGCAGTTCTTC. Translating it yields CASSHGLAGGNYNEQFF.

The CDR3 sequence: CAISDDSGELFF. Here the CDR3 DNA reads TGTGCCATCAGTGACGACAGCGGGGAGCTGTTTTTT. V is TRBV10-3 and J is TRBJ2-2; the D gene is possibly TRBD1 (5 bases). The V end was cut by 3 bases, the J end by 7 bases, with 6 bases between. Per the germline V gene, CDR1 is ENHRY and CDR2 is SYGVKD. The CDR3 has 12 residues.

Comments on this clone: The CDR3 does not close with the conserved phenylalanine or tryptophan, likely indicating a read error. The DNA is left out, because the CDR3 cannot be placed on it with certainty; the CDR3 is given as TCRdb lists it. The rearrangement uses TRBV6-6 and TRBJ2-7; the table gives TRBD1 as D, unverified against the DNA. A total of 9 residues make up the CDR3, ends included. Germline V gives CDR1 MNHNY, CDR2 SVGAGI (reference sequence). This CDR3 reads CASSYDRQR.

The V call is TRBV19, the J call TRBJ1-2; D not certain. Trimming took 3 bases from V and 3 from J, leaving 11 bases between them. The CDR3 is 14 amino acids. From germline, CDR1 is LNHDA and CDR2 SQIVND (reference sequence). CDR3 coding DNA: TGTGCCAGTAGTATTTCCCCTCCCTACTATGGCTACACCTTC. Protein sequence: CASSISPPYYGYTF.

The gene calls are TRBV5-1 and TRBJ2-7; D is unresolved. Germline CDR1 and CDR2: SGHRS and YFSETQ. The CDR3 spans 13 residues. The V end was cut by 1 base, the J end by 4 bases, with 9 bases between. The CDR3 DNA is TGCGCCAGCAGCTTGTACGGAGATTACGAGCAGTACTTC. It encodes CASSLYGDYEQYF.

This sequence joins TRBV28 and TRBJ2-7, with D perhaps TRBD2 (5 bases). The germline V gene has CDR1 MDHEN and CDR2 SYDVKM. Trimming stripped 4 bases from V and 8 bases from J, with 9 bases between. The CDR3 runs to 11 residues. The CDR3 region is CASSSRGKQYF. The CDR3 DNA reads as TGTGCCAGCAGTTCCAGAGGGAAGCAGTACTTC.

The V gene is TRBV28, the J gene TRBJ2-4; no definite D call. Trimming took 5 bases from V and 3 from J, leaving 8 bases between them. The CDR3 covers 13 residues. CDR1 is MDHEN, CDR2 SYDVKM, per germline. CDR3 in DNA: TGTGCCAGCAGTGGGAAAGTCAAAAACATTCAGTACTTC. It translates to CASSGKVKNIQYF. Complete variable domain (other parts from reference TRBV28 and TRBJ2-4): DVKVTQSSRYLVKRTGEKVFLECVQDMDHENMFWYRQDPGLGLRLIYFSYDVKMKEKGDIPEGYSVSREKKERFSLILESASTNQTSMYLCASSGKVKNIQYFGAGTRLSVL.

The chain has TRBV11-2 and TRBJ1-5; TRBD1 is a possible D gene (6 bases). The CDR3 totals 15 residues. Germline CDR1 reads SGHAT; CDR2 reads FQNNGV. V dropped 0 bases and J dropped 5 bases, with 11 bases sitting between them. CDR3: CASSLDRGVHQPQHF. In DNA form, the CDR3 reads TGTGCCAGCAGCTTAGATAGGGGGGTTCATCAGCCCCAGCATTTT.

This chain links TRBV6-6 with TRBJ2-3; tentatively, D is TRBD2 (6 bases). Per the germline V gene, CDR1 is MNHNY and CDR2 is SVGAGI (reference sequence). The CDR3 is 14 amino acids. Trimming took 10 bases from V and 0 from J, leaving 14 bases between them. CDR3 sequence (DNA): TGTGCCACCAGGGACTTCCATAGCACAGATACGCAGTATTTT. This codes for CATRDFHSTDTQYF.

On this clone itself: This sample includes further DNA sequences coding for the same CDR3. The chain uses TRBV18 and TRBJ1-1, with D unclear. Per the germline V gene, CDR1 is KGHSH and CDR2 is LQKENI. Trimming shortened V by 3 bases and J by 2 bases, and 7 bases separated the two germline ends. The CDR3 contains 13 residues. The chain's CDR3 is CASSPTRNTEAFF. CDR3 DNA: TGTGCCAGCTCACCTACAAGAAACACTGAAGCTTTCTTT.

The rearrangement joins TRBV7-2 to TRBJ1-3, with a weak D call TRBD1 (6 bases). Trimming shortened V by 5 bases and J by 0 bases, and 17 bases separated the two germline ends. Germline-derived CDR1 and CDR2 are SGHTA and FQGNSA. The CDR3 is 17 residues long. DNA for the CDR3: TGTGCCAGCAGCCTCTCCCCCCCAGGGGACTCTGGAAACACCATATATTTT. As protein: CASSLSPPGDSGNTIYF.

This chain connects TRBV5-4 to TRBJ2-3; no firm D call. Germline V gene lookup returns CDR1 SGHNT and CDR2 YYREEE (reference sequence). V lost 0 bases and J 2 bases, leaving 13 bases between the germline ends. The CDR3 length is 16 residues. The CDR3: CASSLAVSSFTDTQYF. In nucleotides, the CDR3 is TGTGCCAGCAGCTTGGCGGTTAGCTCGTTCACAGATACGCAGTATTTT.

The V call is TRBV28, the J call TRBJ2-1; the match to TRBD2 covers 14 bases. V shed 9 bases and J 6 bases; nucleotides not matched to a gene: 7. Per the germline V gene, CDR1 is MDHEN and CDR2 is SYDVKM. The CDR3 has 15 amino acids. The chain's CDR3 is CASPPGLAGVNEQFF. As DNA, the CDR3 is TGTGCCAGTCCGCCGGGACTAGCGGGAGTCAATGAGCAGTTCTTC. Full variable domain (missing parts from reference TRBV28 and TRBJ2-1): DVKVTQSSRYLVKRTGEKVFLECVQDMDHENMFWYRQDPGLGLRLIYFSYDVKMKEKGDIPEGYSVSREKKERFSLILESASTNQTSMYLCASPPGLAGVNEQFFGPGTRLTVL.

The chain carries TRBV29-1 and TRBJ1-3, with a tentative D call TRBD1 (5 bases). V lost 5 bases to trimming and J lost 0 bases, with 23 bases between them. Germline-derived CDR1 and CDR2 are SQVTM and ANQGSEA. CDR3 length equals 18 residues. CDR3 nucleotides: TGCAGCGTTTCCACCCGACCGGGACGGAATTCCTCTGGAAACACCATATATTTT. The encoded protein is CSVSTRPGRNSSGNTIYF. The entire variable domain, with the rest obtained from reference TRBV29-1 and TRBJ1-3, is as follows: SAVISQKPSRDICQRGTSLTIQCQVDSQVTMMFWYRQQPGQSLTLIATANQGSEATYESGFVIDKFPISRPNLTFSTLTVSNMSPEDSSIYLCSVSTRPGRNSSGNTIYFGEGSWLTVV.

This clone was observed a single time. The CDR3 loop reads CASSFQGERTGELFF. The CDR3 DNA reads as TGTGCCAGCAGCTTCCAGGGTGAGAGGACCGGGGAGCTGTTTTTT. The chain employs TRBV11-1 and TRBJ2-2, with D perhaps matching TRBD1 (5 bases). The CDR3 sequence is 15 residues long. Looked up from germline, CDR1 is SGHAT and CDR2 is FQDESV (reference sequence). The V end lost 3 bases, the J end lost 5 bases, and 13 bases lay between the germline ends.